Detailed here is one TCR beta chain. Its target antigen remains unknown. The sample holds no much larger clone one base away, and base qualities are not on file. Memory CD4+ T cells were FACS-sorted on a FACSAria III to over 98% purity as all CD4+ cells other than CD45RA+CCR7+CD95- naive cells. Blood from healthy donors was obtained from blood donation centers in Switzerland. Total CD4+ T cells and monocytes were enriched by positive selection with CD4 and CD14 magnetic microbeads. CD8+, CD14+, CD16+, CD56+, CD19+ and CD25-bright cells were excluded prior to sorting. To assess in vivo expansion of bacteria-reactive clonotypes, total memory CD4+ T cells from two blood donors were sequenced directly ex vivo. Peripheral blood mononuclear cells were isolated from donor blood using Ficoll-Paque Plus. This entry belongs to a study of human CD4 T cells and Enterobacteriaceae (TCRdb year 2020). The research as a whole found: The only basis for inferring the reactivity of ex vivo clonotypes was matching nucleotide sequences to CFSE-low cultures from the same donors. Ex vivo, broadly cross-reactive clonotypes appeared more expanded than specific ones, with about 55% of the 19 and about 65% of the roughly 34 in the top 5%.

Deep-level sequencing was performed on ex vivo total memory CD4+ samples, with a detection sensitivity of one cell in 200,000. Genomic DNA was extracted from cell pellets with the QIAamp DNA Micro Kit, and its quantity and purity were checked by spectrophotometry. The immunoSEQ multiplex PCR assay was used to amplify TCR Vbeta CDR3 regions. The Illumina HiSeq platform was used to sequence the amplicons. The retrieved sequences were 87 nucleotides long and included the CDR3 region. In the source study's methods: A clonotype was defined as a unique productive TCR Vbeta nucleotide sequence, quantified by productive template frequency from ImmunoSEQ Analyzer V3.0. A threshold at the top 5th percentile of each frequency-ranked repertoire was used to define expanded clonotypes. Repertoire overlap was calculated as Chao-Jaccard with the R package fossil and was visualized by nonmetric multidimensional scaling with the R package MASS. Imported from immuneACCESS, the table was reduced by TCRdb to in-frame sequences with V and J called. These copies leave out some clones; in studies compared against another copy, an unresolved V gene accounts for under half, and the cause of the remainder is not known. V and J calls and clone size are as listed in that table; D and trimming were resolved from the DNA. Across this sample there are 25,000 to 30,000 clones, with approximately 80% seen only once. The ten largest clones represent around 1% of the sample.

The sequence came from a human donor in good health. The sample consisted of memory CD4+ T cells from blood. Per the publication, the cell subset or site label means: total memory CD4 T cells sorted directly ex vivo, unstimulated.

The sequenced DNA: TGTGCCAGCTCACCACCCGGGAAGATCACTGAAGCTTTCTTT. This translates into CASSPPGKITEAFF. Recombination connected TRBV18 to TRBJ1-1; the D gene cannot be named for sure. The CDR3 holds 14 amino acids from the cysteine to the phenylalanine. Only the CDR3 DNA is retained, 42 bases long and in frame from the first base. Reading the germline V gene gives CDR1 KGHSH and CDR2 LQKENI. Trimming costs V 0 bases and J 4 bases, and their ends lie 9 bases apart.